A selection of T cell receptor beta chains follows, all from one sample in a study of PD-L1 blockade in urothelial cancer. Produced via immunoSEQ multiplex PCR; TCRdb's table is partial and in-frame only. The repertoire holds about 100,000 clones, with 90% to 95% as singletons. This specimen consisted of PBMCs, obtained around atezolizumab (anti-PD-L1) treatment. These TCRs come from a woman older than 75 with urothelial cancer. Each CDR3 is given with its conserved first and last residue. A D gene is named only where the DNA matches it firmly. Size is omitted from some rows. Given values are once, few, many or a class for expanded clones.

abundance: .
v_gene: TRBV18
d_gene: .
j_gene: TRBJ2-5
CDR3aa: CASSPSQQETQYF
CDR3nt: TGTGCCAGCTCACCGTCACAGCAAGAGACCCAGTACTTC

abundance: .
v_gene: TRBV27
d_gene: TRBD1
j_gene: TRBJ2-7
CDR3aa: CASSLGTAYEQYF
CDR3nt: TGTGCCAGCAGTCTAGGGACAGCCTACGAGCAGTACTTC

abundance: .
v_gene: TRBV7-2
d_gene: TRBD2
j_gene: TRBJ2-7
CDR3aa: CASSPRVAGDYEQYF
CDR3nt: TGTGCCAGCAGCCCCAGGGTAGCGGGGGACTACGAGCAGTACTTC

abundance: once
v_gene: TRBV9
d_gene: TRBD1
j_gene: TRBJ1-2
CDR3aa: CASSEGQGTYGYTF
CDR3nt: TGTGCCAGCAGCGAGGGACAGGGAACCTATGGCTACACCTTC

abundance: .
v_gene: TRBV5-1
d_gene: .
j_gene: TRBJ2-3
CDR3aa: CASSLDGTDTQYF
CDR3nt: TGCGCCAGCAGCTTGGACGGTACAGATACGCAGTATTTT

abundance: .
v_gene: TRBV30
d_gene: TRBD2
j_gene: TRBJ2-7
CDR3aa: CAWSAGGYEQYF
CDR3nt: TGTGCCTGGAGTGCGGGGGGTTACGAGCAGTACTTC

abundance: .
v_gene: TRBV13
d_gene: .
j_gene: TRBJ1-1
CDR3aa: CASSLGMANTEAFF
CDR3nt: TGTGCCAGCAGCTTAGGGATGGCGAACACTGAAGCTTTCTTT

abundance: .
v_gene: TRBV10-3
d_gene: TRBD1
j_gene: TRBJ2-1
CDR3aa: CAISGDRGERQFF
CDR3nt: TGTGCCATCAGTGGGGACAGGGGCGAACGGCAGTTCTTC

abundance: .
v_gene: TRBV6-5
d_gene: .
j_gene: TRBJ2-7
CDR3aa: CASSYGAGRTYEQYF
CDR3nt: TGTGCCAGCAGTTACGGGGCAGGGAGGACCTACGAGCAGTACTTC

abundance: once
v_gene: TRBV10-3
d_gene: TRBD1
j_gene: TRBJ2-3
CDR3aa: CGTGPSTDTQYF
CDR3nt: TGTGGGACAGGCCCCAGCACAGATACGCAGTATTTT

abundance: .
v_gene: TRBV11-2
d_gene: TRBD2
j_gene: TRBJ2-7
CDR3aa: CASSLAGGNEQYF
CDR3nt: TGTGCCAGCAGCTTGGCGGGAGGAAATGAGCAGTACTTC

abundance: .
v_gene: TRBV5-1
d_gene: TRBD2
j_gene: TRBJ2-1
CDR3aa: CASSPGTSGSGVNEQFF
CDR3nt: TGCGCCAGCAGCCCCGGGACTAGCGGGAGCGGAGTAAATGAGCAGTTCTTC

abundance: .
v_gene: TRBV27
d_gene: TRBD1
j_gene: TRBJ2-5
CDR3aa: CASSSGQGLPGRETQYF
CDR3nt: TGTGCCAGCAGTTCGGGACAGGGGCTCCCCGGACGAGAGACCCAGTACTTC

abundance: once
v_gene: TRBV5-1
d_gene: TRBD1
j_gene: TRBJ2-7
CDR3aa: CASTTGDRGFREQYF
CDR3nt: TGCGCCAGCACGACCGGGGACAGGGGGTTTAGAGAGCAGTACTTC

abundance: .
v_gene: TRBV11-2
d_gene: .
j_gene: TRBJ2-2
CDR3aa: CASSPVPGQNTGELFF
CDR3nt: TGTGCCAGCAGCCCAGTCCCGGGACAGAACACCGGGGAGCTGTTTTTT

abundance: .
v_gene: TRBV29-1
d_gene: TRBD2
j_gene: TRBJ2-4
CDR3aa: CSVRLAGVRDKNIQYF
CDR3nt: TGCAGCGTTCGACTAGCGGGAGTTCGGGACAAAAACATTCAGTACTTC

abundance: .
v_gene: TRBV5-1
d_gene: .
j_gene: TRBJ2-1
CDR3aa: CASSLASLNEQFF
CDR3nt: TGCGCCAGCAGCTTGGCTAGCCTGAATGAGCAGTTCTTC

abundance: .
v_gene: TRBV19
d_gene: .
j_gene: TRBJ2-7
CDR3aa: CASSMRGKRTGEQYF
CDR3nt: TGTGCCAGTAGTATGCGCGGGAAACGGACGGGGGAGCAGTACTTC

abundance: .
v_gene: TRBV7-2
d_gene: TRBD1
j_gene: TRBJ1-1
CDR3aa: CASSLSPGTGIMNTEAFF
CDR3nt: TGTGCCAGCAGCTTAAGCCCCGGGACAGGAATCATGAACACTGAAGCTTTCTTT

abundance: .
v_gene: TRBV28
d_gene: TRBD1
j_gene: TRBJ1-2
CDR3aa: CATKWGQGAGYTF
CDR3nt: TGTGCCACCAAATGGGGACAGGGCGCAGGCTACACCTTC

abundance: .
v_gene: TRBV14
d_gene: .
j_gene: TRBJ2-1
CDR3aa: CASSHHAGFSSREQFF
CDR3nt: TGTGCCAGCAGCCATCATGCAGGTTTCTCCTCACGGGAGCAGTTCTTC

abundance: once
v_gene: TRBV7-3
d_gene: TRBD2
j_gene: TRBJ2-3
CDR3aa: CASSHSGREDTQYF
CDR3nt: TGTGCCAGCAGCCACAGCGGGAGGGAGGATACGCAGTATTTT

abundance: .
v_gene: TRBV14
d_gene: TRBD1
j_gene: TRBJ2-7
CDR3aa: CASSQDRMDRAF
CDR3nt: TGTGCCAGCAGCCAAGATAGGATGGACAGGGCCTTC

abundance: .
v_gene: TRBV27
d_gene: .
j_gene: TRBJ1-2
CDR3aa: CASTRTGGNYGYTF
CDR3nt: TGTGCCAGCACCCGAACCGGCGGTAACTATGGCTACACCTTC

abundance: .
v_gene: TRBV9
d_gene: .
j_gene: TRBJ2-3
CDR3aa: CASSVVGRGTDTQYF
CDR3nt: TGTGCCAGCAGCGTAGTGGGCAGGGGAACAGATACGCAGTATTTT

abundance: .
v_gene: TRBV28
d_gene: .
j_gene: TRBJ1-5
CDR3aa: CASSRREARQPQHF
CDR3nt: TGTGCCAGCAGCCGACGGGAAGCTCGGCAGCCCCAGCATTTT

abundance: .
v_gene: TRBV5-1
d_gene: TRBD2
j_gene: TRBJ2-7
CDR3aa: CASSLGGTSGMSEQYF
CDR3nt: TGCGCCAGCAGCTTGGGCGGGACTAGCGGGATGAGCGAGCAGTACTTC

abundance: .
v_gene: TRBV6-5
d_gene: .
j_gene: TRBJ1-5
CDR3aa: CASSHGNQPQHF
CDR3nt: TGTGCCAGCAGTCACGGGAATCAGCCCCAGCATTTT

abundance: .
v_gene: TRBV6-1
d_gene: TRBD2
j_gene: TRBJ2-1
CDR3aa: CASSREFGGEQFF
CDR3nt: TGTGCCAGCAGTCGAGAGTTCGGGGGGGAGCAGTTCTTC

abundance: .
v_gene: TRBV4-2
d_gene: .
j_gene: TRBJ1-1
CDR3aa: CASSHGLGQGSGNTEAFF
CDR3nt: TGTGCCAGCAGCCACGGGTTAGGCCAGGGTAGCGGAAACACTGAAGCTTTCTTT

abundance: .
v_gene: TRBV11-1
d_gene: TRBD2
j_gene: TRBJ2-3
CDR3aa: CASSNRGLAGADTQYF
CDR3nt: TGTGCCAGCAGCAACCGGGGACTAGCGGGTGCAGATACGCAGTATTTT

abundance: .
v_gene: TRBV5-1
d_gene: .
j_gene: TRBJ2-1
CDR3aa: CASGVTRRNEQFF
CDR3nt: TGCGCCAGCGGGGTGACTCGGAGGAATGAGCAGTTCTTC

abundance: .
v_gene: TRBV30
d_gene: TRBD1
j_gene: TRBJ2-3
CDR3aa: CAWGGTGGDTQYF
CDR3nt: TGTGCCTGGGGAGGGACAGGGGGCGATACGCAGTATTTT

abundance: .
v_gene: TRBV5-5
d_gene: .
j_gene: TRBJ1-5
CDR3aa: CASSLGHLDSNQPQHF
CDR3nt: TGTGCCAGCAGCTTGGGACACCTTGATAGCAATCAGCCCCAGCATTTT

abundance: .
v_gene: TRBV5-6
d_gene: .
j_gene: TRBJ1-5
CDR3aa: CASSLAGNQPQHF
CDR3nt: TGTGCCAGCAGCTTGGCGGGGAATCAGCCCCAGCATTTT

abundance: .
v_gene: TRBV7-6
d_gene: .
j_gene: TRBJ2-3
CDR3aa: CASSLARSLSLKLDTQYF
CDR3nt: TGTGCCAGCAGCTTAGCGCGGTCTTTGTCGTTAAAACTGGATACGCAGTATTTT

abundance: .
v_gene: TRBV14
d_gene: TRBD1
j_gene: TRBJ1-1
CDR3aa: CASSPLGRGRPSAEAFF
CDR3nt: TGTGCCAGCAGCCCCCTAGGCAGGGGGCGCCCTTCTGCTGAAGCTTTCTTT

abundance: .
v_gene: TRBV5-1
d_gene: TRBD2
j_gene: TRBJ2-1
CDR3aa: CASTIAGAGGYNEQFF
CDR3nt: TGCGCCAGCACTATAGCGGGAGCGGGTGGCTACAATGAGCAGTTCTTC

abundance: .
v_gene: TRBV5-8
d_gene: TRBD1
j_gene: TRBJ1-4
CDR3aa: CASSLSGQGVGEKLFF
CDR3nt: TGTGCCAGCAGCTTATCGGGACAGGGTGTGGGTGAAAAACTGTTTTTT

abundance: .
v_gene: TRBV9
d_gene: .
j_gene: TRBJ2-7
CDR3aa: CASSVGAGQYEQYF
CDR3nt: TGTGCCAGCAGCGTAGGGGCGGGCCAGTACGAGCAGTACTTC

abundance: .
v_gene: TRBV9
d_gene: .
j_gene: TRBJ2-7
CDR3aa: CASSVGRRNNEQYF
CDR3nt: TGTGCCAGCAGCGTAGGCCGGAGGAACAACGAGCAGTACTTC

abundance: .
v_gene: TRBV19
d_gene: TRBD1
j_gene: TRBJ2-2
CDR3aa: CASRGTVRTGELFF
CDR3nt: TGTGCCAGTAGGGGGACAGTACGAACCGGGGAGCTGTTTTTT

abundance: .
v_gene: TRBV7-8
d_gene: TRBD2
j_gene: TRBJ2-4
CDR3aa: CASSLLGTSGTGTLAKNIQYF
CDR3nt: TGTGCCAGCAGCTTGCTTGGGACTAGCGGGACTGGTACCCTAGCCAAAAACATTCAGTACTTC

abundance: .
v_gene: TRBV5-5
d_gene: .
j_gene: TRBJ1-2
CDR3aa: CASSPEWQVSYGYTF
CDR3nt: TGTGCCAGCAGTCCCGAGTGGCAGGTTTCCTATGGCTACACCTTC

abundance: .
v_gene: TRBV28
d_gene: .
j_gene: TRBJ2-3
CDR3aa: CASGGTAPDTQYF
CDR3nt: TGTGCCAGCGGGGGGACGGCCCCAGATACGCAGTATTTT

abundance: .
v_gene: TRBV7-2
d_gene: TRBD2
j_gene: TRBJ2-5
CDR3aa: CASSFDGRAGETQYF
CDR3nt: TGTGCCAGCAGCTTTGACGGGAGGGCCGGAGAGACCCAGTACTTC

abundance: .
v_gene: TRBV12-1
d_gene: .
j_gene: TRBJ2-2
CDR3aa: CASSFAGANTGELFF
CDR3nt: TGTGCCAGCAGCTTTGCAGGGGCGAACACCGGGGAGCTGTTTTTT

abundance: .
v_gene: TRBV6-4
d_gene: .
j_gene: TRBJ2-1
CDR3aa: CASSEQGWFDEQFF
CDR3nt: TGTGCCAGCAGTGAACAGGGATGGTTCGATGAGCAGTTCTTC

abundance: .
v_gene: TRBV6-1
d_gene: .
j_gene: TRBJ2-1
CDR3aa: CASSGPLEYEQFF
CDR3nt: TGTGCCAGCAGTGGGCCACTAGAGTATGAGCAGTTCTTC

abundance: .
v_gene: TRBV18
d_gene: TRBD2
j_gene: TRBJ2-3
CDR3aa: CASSSLPSGSAADTQYF
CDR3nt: TGTGCCAGCTCATCCCTCCCTAGCGGGAGTGCGGCAGATACGCAGTATTTT

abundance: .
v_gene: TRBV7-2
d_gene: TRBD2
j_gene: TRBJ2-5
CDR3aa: CASSLAGGRETQYF
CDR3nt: TGTGCCAGCAGCTTAGCGGGAGGGCGGGAGACCCAGTACTTC

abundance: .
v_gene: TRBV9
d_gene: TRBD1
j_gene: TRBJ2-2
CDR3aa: CASGGTGDTGELFF
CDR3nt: TGTGCCAGCGGGGGGACAGGGGACACCGGGGAGCTGTTTTTT

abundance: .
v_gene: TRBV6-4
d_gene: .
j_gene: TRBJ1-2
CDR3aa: CASSDTGFYGYTF
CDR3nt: TGTGCCAGCAGTGACACAGGGTTCTATGGCTACACCTTC

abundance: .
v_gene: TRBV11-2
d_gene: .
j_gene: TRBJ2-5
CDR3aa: CASSLDTSLTETQYF
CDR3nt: TGTGCCAGCAGCTTAGATACTAGTCTCACTGAGACCCAGTACTTC

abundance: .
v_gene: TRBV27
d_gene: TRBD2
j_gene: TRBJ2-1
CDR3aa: CASSLGLAEGLFSYNEQFF
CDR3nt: TGTGCCAGCAGTTTGGGGCTAGCGGAGGGGCTTTTTTCCTACAATGAGCAGTTCTTC

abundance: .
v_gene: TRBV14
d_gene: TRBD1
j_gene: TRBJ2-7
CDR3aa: CASSRQGLSEQYF
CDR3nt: TGTGCCAGCAGCCGACAGGGTTTAAGCGAGCAGTACTTC

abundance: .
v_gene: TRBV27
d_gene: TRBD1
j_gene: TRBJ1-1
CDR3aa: CASSRQGMNTEAFF
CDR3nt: TGTGCCAGCAGCCGACAGGGAATGAACACTGAAGCTTTCTTT

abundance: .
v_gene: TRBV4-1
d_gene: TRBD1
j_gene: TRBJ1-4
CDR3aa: CASSQLAGQNNEKLFF
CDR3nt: TGCGCCAGCAGCCAGCTGGCGGGACAGAATAATGAAAAACTGTTTTTT

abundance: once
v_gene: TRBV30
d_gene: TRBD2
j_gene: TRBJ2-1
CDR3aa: CALFPSGRANEQFF
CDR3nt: TGTGCCTTGTTCCCTAGCGGGAGGGCAAATGAGCAGTTCTTC